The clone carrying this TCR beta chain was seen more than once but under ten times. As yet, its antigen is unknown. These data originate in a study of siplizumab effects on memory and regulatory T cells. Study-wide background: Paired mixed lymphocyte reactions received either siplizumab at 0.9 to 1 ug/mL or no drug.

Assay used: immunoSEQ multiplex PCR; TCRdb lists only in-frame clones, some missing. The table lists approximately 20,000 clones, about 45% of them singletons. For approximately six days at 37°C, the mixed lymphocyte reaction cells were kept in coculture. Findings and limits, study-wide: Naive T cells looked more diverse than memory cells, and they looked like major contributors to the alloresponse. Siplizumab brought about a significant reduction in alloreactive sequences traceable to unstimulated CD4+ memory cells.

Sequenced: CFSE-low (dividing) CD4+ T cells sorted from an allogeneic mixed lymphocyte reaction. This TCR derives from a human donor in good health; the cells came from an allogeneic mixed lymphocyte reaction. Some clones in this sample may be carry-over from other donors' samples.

This chain's CDR3 is CASSPLGNNEQYF. The DNA of the CDR3 is TGCGCCAGCAGCCCTCTAGGGAACAACGAGCAGTACTTC. The chain couples TRBV5-1 to TRBJ2-7, with no clear D. The CDR3 totals 13 residues. The V end was cut by 4 bases, the J end by 5 bases, with 13 bases between. The germline CDR1 and CDR2 sequences are SGHRS and YFSETQ.